The sequence of this T cell receptor (beta chain) was determined in a study of blood T cell repertoires in COVID-19. Some clones are missing from TCRdb's copy, which holds only in-frame ones; the method was immunoSEQ multiplex PCR. This sample has approximately 82,000 clones, with roughly 89% found just once. The sample was PBMCs or T cells enriched from blood (not recorded which). The clonotype originates from a woman in her fifties or sixties with acute COVID-19.

The CDR3 reads CASGEGYNEQFF. The DNA of the CDR3 is TGCGCCAGCGGCGAGGGTTACAATGAGCAGTTCTTC. V usage is TRBV10-2 and J usage is TRBJ2-1; possible D gene TRBD2, 5 bases. The CDR3 runs 12 residues. Germline V lookup: CDR1 WSHSY, CDR2 SAAADI. The V end was cut by 8 bases, the J end by 4 bases, with 9 bases between.